Below are 18 T cell receptor beta chains sequenced from a single sample in a study of cytomegalovirus exposure and HLA in healthy donors. The PCR had 60 Vbeta and 13 Jbeta primers. Assay: immunoSEQ multiplex PCR; the TCRdb copy retains only in-frame clones and omits some. The table shows around 150,000 clones, with roughly 82% occurring only once. The sequenced material came from PBMCs. The receptors shown here come from a man aged 50-60 years in good health and CMV-seropositive.

The chain recombines TRBV5-5 with TRBJ2-7, with 10 bases matching TRBD2. With V trimmed by 2 bases and J by 2 bases, 4 bases remained unmatched. This CDR3 has 15 amino acids. Germline V gene sequence: CDR1 SGHKS, CDR2 YYEKEE (reference sequence). The CDR3 loop is CASSFLAGVTYEQYF. CDR3 nucleotide sequence: TGTGCCAGCAGCTTCCTAGCGGGGGTGACCTACGAGCAGTACTTC.

The chain recombines TRBV6-1 with TRBJ2-7; 7 bases line up with TRBD1. CDR3 length: 14 residues. Germline trimming cut 3 bases from V and 3 bases from J; bases unmatched to any gene: 5. Germline V gene lookup returns CDR1 MNHNS and CDR2 SASEGT. The CDR3 sequence is CASSDRQGVYEQYF. In DNA form, the CDR3 reads TGTGCCAGCAGTGATCGACAGGGTGTCTACGAGCAGTACTTC.

The V call is TRBV6-5, the J call TRBJ2-1; D may be TRBD2 (6 bases). The germline gives CDR1 MNHEY, CDR2 SVGAGI. V was clipped by 6 bases and J by 9 bases, with 15 bases between them. The CDR3 extends over 13 amino acids. This CDR3 is CASSPGGRTEQFF. The CDR3, as DNA: TGTGCCAGCAGCCCCGGTGGGAGGACTGAGCAGTTCTTC.

This CDR3 is CASSPTGTSGSGQYF. CDR3 coding DNA: TGTGCCAGCAGTCCGACCGGGACTAGCGGGAGTGGGCAGTACTTC. The chain uses TRBV2 and TRBJ2-7; TRBD2 agrees at 14 bases. Germline-derived CDR1 and CDR2 are SNHLY and FYNNEI. V shed 5 bases, J shed 9 bases, and the junction held 9 bases outside the gene matches. This CDR3 is 15 amino acids long.

The rearrangement uses TRBV9 and TRBJ2-1, with a weak D call TRBD1 (6 bases). There are 14 residues in the CDR3. Germline values: CDR1 SGDLS, CDR2 YYNGEE. V dropped 6 bases and J dropped 2 bases, with 12 bases sitting between them. CDR3 nucleotides: TGTGCCAGCACCGCAGGGGTAACCTACAATGAGCAGTTCTTC. Translated: CASTAGVTYNEQFF.

The rearrangement uses TRBV18 and TRBJ1-1, with a possible D match to TRBD1 (5 bases). The germline gives CDR1 KGHSH, CDR2 LQKENI. The length of the CDR3 is 13 residues. The V and J ends lost 2 bases and 5 bases respectively, with 9 bases between them. CDR3 DNA: TGTGCCAGCTCACCAGGGGCGCGTACTGAAGCTTTCTTT. Translation gives CASSPGARTEAFF.

The chain combines TRBV6-6 with TRBJ2-3; 8 bases agree with TRBD1. The CDR3 totals 15 residues. Trimming at V came to 6 bases and at J to 2 bases, leaving 7 bases not matched to a gene. CDR1 is MNHNY, CDR2 SVGAGI, per germline (reference sequence). CDR3 in amino acids: CASRDRTGITDTQYF. CDR3 sequence (DNA): TGTGCCAGCAGAGATCGGACAGGGATCACAGATACGCAGTATTTT.

The chain recombines TRBV5-1 with TRBJ1-1; D is undetermined. Trimming took 3 bases from V and 3 from J, leaving 9 bases between them. From germline, CDR1 is SGHRS and CDR2 YFSETQ. This CDR3 has 13 residues. The CDR3 here is CASSSGVHTEAFF. Here the CDR3 DNA reads TGCGCCAGCAGCTCCGGGGTTCACACTGAAGCTTTCTTT.

This chain uses TRBV6-5 with TRBJ2-7; 9 bases map to TRBD1. The CDR3 length is 13 residues. J gave up 2 bases and V 7 bases, and 3 bases lay outside the gene matches. Per the germline V gene, CDR1 is MNHEY and CDR2 is SVGAGI. CDR3 sequence: CASKRQGAYEQYF. The CDR3 coding sequence is TGTGCCAGCAAGCGACAGGGGGCCTACGAGCAGTACTTC.

The V gene is TRBV2, the J gene TRBJ1-6, with D possibly matching TRBD1 (6 bases). The CDR3 runs to 14 residues. CDR1 and CDR2 (germline): SNHLY, FYNNEI. Trimming removed 8 bases from V and 14 bases from J, with 22 bases in between. The CDR3 nucleotides are TGTGCCAGCGCGGGGAGGGGGGCTAGTCGGGCCCTCCACTTT. This translates into CASAGRGASRALHF.

This clone was counted a single time. The rearrangement links TRBV28 to TRBJ1-2; 10 nucleotides agree with TRBD1. V lost 2 bases and J lost 3; bases outside the gene matches: 3. The CDR3 is made up of 15 amino acids. Germline V gene lookup returns CDR1 MDHEN and CDR2 SYDVKM. This CDR3 is CASSLGGQGHYGYTF. In DNA, the CDR3 is TGTGCCAGCAGTTTAGGGGGACAGGGGCACTATGGCTACACCTTC.

V is TRBV11-3 and J is TRBJ2-1, with 9 bases fitting TRBD1. With V trimmed by 5 bases and J by 4 bases, 6 bases remained unmatched. The germline V gene has CDR1 SGHNT and CDR2 YENEEA. This CDR3 is 15 amino acids long. The DNA of the CDR3 is TGTGCCAGCAGCATCGGGACAGGGTCTTACAATGAGCAGTTCTTC. Its translation: CASSIGTGSYNEQFF.

The chain recombines TRBV6-1 with TRBJ1-5; D unclear. Germline V gene lookup returns CDR1 MNHNS and CDR2 SASEGT. V gave up 6 bases and J gave up 4 bases, with 16 bases separating them. The CDR3 runs to 15 residues. CDR3 sequence reads: CASSPTRRGNQPQHF. DNA of the CDR3: TGTGCCAGCAGCCCAACTAGACGGGGAAATCAGCCCCAGCATTTT.

This sequence joins TRBV7-9 and TRBJ2-5, with D possibly being TRBD2 (6 bases). V was trimmed by 5 bases and J by 5 bases, leaving 18 bases between them. The CDR3 has 15 amino acids. Germline values: CDR1 SEHNR, CDR2 FQNEAQ (reference sequence). In nucleotides, the CDR3 is TGTGCCAGCAGCAAGGCTAGCGACCCGATCGAGACCCAGTACTTC. It is translated as CASSKASDPIETQYF.

The rearrangement uses TRBV18 and TRBJ1-4; TRBD1 matches 8 bases. This CDR3 contains 14 residues. The germline V gene encodes CDR1 KGHSH and CDR2 LQKENI. V gave up 4 bases and J gave up 9 bases; unmatched junction bases: 7. In DNA form, the CDR3 reads TGTGCCAGCTCACTGACGGACAGGGAACAAAAACTGTTTTTT. This codes for CASSLTDREQKLFF.

This chain uses TRBV11-2 with TRBJ2-3; 9 nucleotides align to TRBD2. This CDR3 is built from 16 residues. The germline gives CDR1 SGHAT, CDR2 FQNNGV. V was clipped by 5 bases and J by 1 base; unmatched bases: 7. The CDR3, as DNA: TGTGCCAGCAGCCCGTCTGCTAGCGGGGGCACAGATACGCAGTATTTT. Translation gives CASSPSASGGTDTQYF.

This sequence joins TRBV7-9 and TRBJ2-1; TRBD2 aligns across 9 bases. The V gene's germline CDR1 is SEHNR and CDR2 FQNEAQ (reference sequence). CDR3 size: 16 residues. Unmatched junction bases numbered 4, after V lost 4 bases and J lost 0 bases. CDR3 protein: CASSSLSGSSYNEQFF. The DNA of the CDR3 is TGTGCCAGCAGCTCTCTTAGCGGGAGCTCCTACAATGAGCAGTTCTTC.

The chain links TRBV5-4 to TRBJ2-1; TRBD2 matches 10 bases. This CDR3 comprises 13 residues. Germline CDR1 reads SGHNT; CDR2 reads YYREEE (reference sequence). V shed 9 bases, J shed 9 bases, and the junction held 9 bases outside the gene matches. The CDR3 DNA sequence: TGTGCCACTGGGCCTAGCGGGAGTTTTGAGCAGTTCTTC. Translation gives CATGPSGSFEQFF.